This entry describes one T cell receptor beta chain. Antigen specificity is unknown. TCRdb re-called the 5' RACE reads with MiXCR, one entry per CDR3 protein. The table lists 450,000 to 650,000 distinct CDR3 sequences, 20% to 25% of them singletons, with about 16% in the top ten. This sample is part of a study of T cells after yellow fever vaccination. Germline V CDR1 and CDR2: MNHEY, SMNVEV (reference sequence). V lost 4 bases and J lost 3; bases outside the gene matches: 7. The CDR3 is 15 residues long. Whole-study results and caveats: It was the secondary response that reached its peak faster, day 5 versus 15, but it was weaker. Only a minor proportion of clonotypes was detected across both CD4 and CD8 compartments. A large majority of primary-vaccination clones showed up again after the booster (roughly 95% CD4, 75% to 90% CD8).

This TCR came from a man younger than 30 who received the YFV17D yellow fever vaccine. The rearrangement links TRBV27 to TRBJ2-3; 7 bases are a match to TRBD2. The sequencing here drew on PBMCs, taken roughly 20 days after the first yellow fever vaccination. The CDR3, as DNA: TGTGCCAGCAGTTGGGGCGGGGGTGGTACAGATACGCAGTATTTT. Protein product: CASSWGGGGTDTQYF.